These 21 T cell receptor beta chains were all obtained from the same sample, sequenced in a study of T cell responses to AZD1222 COVID-19 vaccine. Using immunoSEQ multiplex PCR, the repertoire was profiled, and TCRdb retains in-frame clones only, with some absent. This repertoire shows 70,000 to 100,000 clones, roughly 90% found once; its top ten account for about 3%. The sequenced sample was peripheral blood, obtained 28 days after the second AZD1222 dose. These TCRs come from an adult who received the AZD1222 COVID-19 vaccine.

The rearrangement joins TRBV21-1 to TRBJ1-5; TRBD1, as called in the table, went unchecked against the DNA. TRBV21-1 is deemed a pseudogene. CDR3 length: 17 amino acids. The CDR3 DNA follows: TGTGCCAGCAGCAGACACCGGGACAAAGCTCGTAGTCAGCCCCAGCATTTT. Amino acids: CASSRHRDKARSQPQHF.

This clone was seen a few times. The chain links TRBV19 to TRBJ2-2; no reliable D call. The V and J ends lost 8 bases and 1 base respectively, with 11 bases between them. Germline assignment: CDR1 LNHDA and CDR2 SQIVND (reference sequence). The CDR3 extends over 14 amino acids. The CDR3 loop is CASGWGENTGELFF. CDR3 coding DNA: TGTGCCAGTGGTTGGGGTGAGAACACCGGGGAGCTGTTTTTT.

This chain connects TRBV10-3 to TRBJ1-2; TRBD1 might be the D (5 bases). Germline CDR1 reads ENHRY; CDR2 reads SYGVKD. This CDR3 is 16 amino acids long. V was pared by 2 bases and J by 5 bases, with 18 bases between. The CDR3 DNA is TGTGCCATCAGTGAGACGATACCCGGGACGTCTTATGGCTACACCTTC. Amino acid sequence: CAISETIPGTSYGYTF.

The chain is built from TRBV9 and TRBJ1-6, with D possibly being TRBD1 (5 bases). CDR3 size: 18 residues. Germline V gene sequence: CDR1 SGDLS, CDR2 YYNGEE. V gave up 4 bases and J gave up 10 bases, with 27 bases separating them. Here the CDR3 DNA reads TGTGCCAGCAGCTTACACCTATCAGGGTTACGGGGCGGCTCACCCCTCCACTTT. Its protein is CASSLHLSGLRGGSPLHF.

The J gene is TRBJ1-1, the V gene TRBV19; possibly TRBD1 for D (6 bases). Trimming shortened V by 8 bases and J by 0 bases, and 10 bases separated the two germline ends. CDR1 is LNHDA and CDR2 is SQIVND in the germline V gene (reference sequence). This CDR3 spans 13 amino acids. CDR3 protein: CASLGQLNTEAFF. CDR3 in DNA: TGTGCCAGTCTAGGACAGCTGAACACTGAAGCTTTCTTT.

This clone is a singleton in its sample. The chain carries TRBV6-2 or TRBV6-3 and TRBJ2-5, with TRBD1 matching over 7 bases. The CDR3 is made up of 14 amino acids. CDR1 is MNHEY and CDR2 is SVGEGT in the germline V gene. The J segment lost 5 bases and the V segment lost 1 base, leaving 4 bases of the junction unmatched. The chain's CDR3 is CASSYWDSRETQYF. Written as DNA, the CDR3 is TGTGCCAGCAGTTACTGGGACAGTCGGGAGACCCAGTACTTC.

This clone was seen a handful of times. The chain has TRBV19 and TRBJ2-2; a weak D match, TRBD1 (6 bases). V was pared by 6 bases and J by 5 bases, with 13 bases between. The germline V gene has CDR1 LNHDA and CDR2 SQIVND (reference sequence). The CDR3 is 14 amino acids. The CDR3 region is CASRGWGPTGELFF. The CDR3 DNA reads TGTGCCAGTAGAGGTTGGGGGCCGACCGGGGAGCTGTTTTTT. Full variable domain (outside the CDR3, taken from reference TRBV19 and TRBJ2-2): DGGITQSPKYLFRKEGQNVTLSCEQNLNHDAMYWYRQDPGQGLRLIYYSQIVNDFQKGDIAEGYSVSREKKESFPLTVTSAQKNPTAFYLCASRGWGPTGELFFGEGSRLTVL.

The gene calls are TRBV14 and TRBJ1-5; D unclear. Germline lookup yields CDR1 SGHDN and CDR2 FVKESK. The V end was cut by 0 bases, the J end by 2 bases, with 2 bases between. This CDR3 has 13 residues. This chain's CDR3 is CASSQEGNQPQHF. CDR3 coding DNA: TGTGCCAGCAGCCAAGAGGGCAATCAGCCCCAGCATTTT.

The chain has TRBV6-5 and TRBJ1-2; D is possibly TRBD1 (6 bases). The V and J ends lost 5 bases and 4 bases respectively, with 17 bases between them. This CDR3 contains 15 residues. Looked up from germline, CDR1 is MNHEY and CDR2 is SVGAGI. The CDR3 bases are TGTGCCAGCAGTCCCCTCAGGGGAAGTTCCTATGGCTACACCTTC. This translates into CASSPLRGSSYGYTF.

The chain recombines TRBV6-2 or TRBV6-3 with TRBJ2-2, with unresolved D. This CDR3 spans 14 amino acids. Germline lookup yields CDR1 MNHEY and CDR2 SVGEGT. Trimming took off 6 bases at V and 3 bases at J, with 11 bases between the two ends. The CDR3 nucleotides read TGTGCCAGCAGCCCACTTAGAGACACCGGGGAGCTGTTTTTT. As protein: CASSPLRDTGELFF.

The J gene is TRBJ1-3, the V gene TRBV19, with a weak D call TRBD1 (6 bases). CDR1 is LNHDA and CDR2 is SQIVND in the germline V gene (reference sequence). V lost 8 bases, J lost 4 bases, and 12 bases lay in between. The CDR3 covers 13 residues. As DNA, the CDR3 is TGTGCCAGTCACAGGGATACGGGAAACACCATATATTTT. Translated: CASHRDTGNTIYF.

The chain recombines TRBV6-5 with TRBJ1-3, with TRBD1 matching over 10 bases. Germline-derived CDR1 and CDR2 are MNHEY and SVGAGI. V shed 4 bases and J 7 bases; nucleotides not matched to a gene: 7. The CDR3 runs 15 residues. Here the CDR3 DNA reads TGTGCCAGCAGTTCGGCGACAGGGGGCGAGAACACCATATATTTT. The encoded protein is CASSSATGGENTIYF.

This rearrangement joins TRBV29-1 to TRBJ2-5; possible D gene TRBD1, 6 bases. With 4 bases removed from V and 4 bases from J, the gap between germline ends came to 16 bases. CDR1 SQVTM and CDR2 ANQGSEA come from the germline V gene. The CDR3 has 14 amino acids. CDR3 coding DNA: TGCAGCGTTGGGGGCGGACAGACAGGAGAGACCCAGTACTTC. Amino acid sequence: CSVGGGQTGETQYF.

V gene TRBV9 combines with J gene TRBJ1-1; 10 nucleotides match TRBD1. This CDR3 is built from 15 residues. Germline assignment: CDR1 SGDLS and CDR2 YYNGEE. Unmatched junction bases numbered 6, after V lost 3 bases and J lost 4 bases. The DNA for the CDR3 is TGTGCCAGCAGCGCCCGGGACAGGGGTGGCACTGAAGCTTTCTTT. It is translated as CASSARDRGGTEAFF.

This clone has a single count. The chain is built from TRBV5-1 and TRBJ2-3; the D gene is possibly TRBD2 (6 bases). Germline CDR1 and CDR2: SGHRS and YFSETQ. V was clipped by 3 bases and J by 3 bases, with 11 bases between them. The CDR3 runs 14 residues. The CDR3 nucleotides are TGCGCCAGCAGCTGGAGGGTTCCGACAGATACGCAGTATTTT. Amino acid sequence: CASSWRVPTDTQYF. Together with reference TRBV5-1 and TRBJ2-3, the CDR3 gives the full variable domain: KAGVTQTPRYLIKTRGQQVTLSCSPISGHRSVSWYQQTPGQGLQFLFEYFSETQRNKGNFPGRFSGRQFSNSRSEMNVSTLELGDSALYLCASSWRVPTDTQYFGPGTRLTVL.

In its sample, this clone was seen once. The rearrangement links TRBV18 to TRBJ1-2, with 7 bases identical to TRBD1. Germline V lookup: CDR1 KGHSH, CDR2 LQKENI. The CDR3 spans 13 residues. V trimming: 3 bases; J trimming: 6 bases; junction bases outside the gene matches: 4. CDR3 sequence reads: CASSPDTGDGYTF. In nucleotides, the CDR3 is TGTGCCAGCTCACCCGACACAGGGGATGGCTACACCTTC. Full variable domain (remainder filled in from reference TRBV18 and TRBJ1-2): NAGVMQNPRHLVRRRGQEARLRCSPMKGHSHVYWYRQLPEEGLKFMVYLQKENIIDESGMPKERFSAEFPKEGPSILRIQQVVRGDSAAYFCASSPDTGDGYTFGSGTRLTVV.

V gene TRBV7-6 combines with J gene TRBJ2-1; tentative D call: TRBD2 (5 bases). Germline CDR1 and CDR2: SGHVS and FNYEAQ. With 1 base removed from V and 8 bases from J, the gap between germline ends came to 12 bases. The CDR3 has 14 amino acids. The DNA of the CDR3 is TGTGCCAGCAGCTTAGTACTAGGGTCGTATGAGCAGTTCTTC. This gives the protein CASSLVLGSYEQFF.

V usage is TRBV30 and J usage is TRBJ1-2; TRBD1 agrees at 7 bases. V trimming: 1 base; J trimming: 7 bases; junction bases outside the gene matches: 9. Looked up from germline, CDR1 is GTSNPN and CDR2 is SVGIG (reference sequence). The CDR3 totals 14 residues. The CDR3 DNA follows: TGTGCCTGGAGTGATCTACTCGACAGGGCTGGCTACACCTTC. Amino acids: CAWSDLLDRAGYTF.

For the CDR3, the DNA is TGTGCCAGCAGCCGAGCCCACGCGGCTCCCCCGCGCACAGATACGCAGTATTTT. Translating gives CASSRAHAAPPRTDTQYF. This sequence joins TRBV5-4 and TRBJ2-3; D unclear. CDR1 is SGHNT and CDR2 is YYREEE in the germline V gene (reference sequence). V was shortened by 4 bases and J by 1 base, with 22 bases between the two germline ends. The CDR3 contains 18 residues. Based on the CDR3 plus reference TRBV5-4 and TRBJ2-3, the full variable domain is ETGVTQSPTHLIKTRGQQVTLRCSSQSGHNTVSWYQQALGQGPQFIFQYYREEENGRGNFPPRFSGLQFPNYSSELNVNALELDDSALYLCASSRAHAAPPRTDTQYFGPGTRLTVL.

The CDR3 bases are TGTGCCAGCAGCTTGTCCGAGGGCTACACCTTC. Its translation: CASSLSEGYTF. This rearrangement joins TRBV5-6 to TRBJ1-2; D gene ambiguous. With 1 base removed from V and 8 bases from J, the gap between germline ends came to 6 bases. The CDR3 spans 11 residues. Germline V gives CDR1 SGHDT, CDR2 YYEEEE.

The table lists this clone with a count of one. The chain joins TRBV7-2 to TRBJ1-2; no definite D call. CDR1 SGHTA and CDR2 FQGNSA come from the germline V gene. CDR3 length: 14 residues. With 5 bases removed from V and 11 bases from J, the gap between germline ends came to 21 bases. The DNA of the CDR3 is TGTGCCAGCAGCCCAGAGGCCAGCTATGGCCTATACACCTTC. It yields the protein CASSPEASYGLYTF.